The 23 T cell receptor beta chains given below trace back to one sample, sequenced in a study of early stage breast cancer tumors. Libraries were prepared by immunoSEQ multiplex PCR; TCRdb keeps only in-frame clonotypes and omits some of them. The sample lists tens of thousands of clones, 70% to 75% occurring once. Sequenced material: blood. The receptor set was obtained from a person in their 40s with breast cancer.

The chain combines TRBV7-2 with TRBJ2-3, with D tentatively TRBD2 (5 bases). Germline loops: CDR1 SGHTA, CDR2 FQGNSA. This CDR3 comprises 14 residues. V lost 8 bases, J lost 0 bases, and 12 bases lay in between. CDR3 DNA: TGTGCCAGCGGAGGTCCTCAAAGCACAGATACGCAGTATTTT. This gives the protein CASGGPQSTDTQYF.

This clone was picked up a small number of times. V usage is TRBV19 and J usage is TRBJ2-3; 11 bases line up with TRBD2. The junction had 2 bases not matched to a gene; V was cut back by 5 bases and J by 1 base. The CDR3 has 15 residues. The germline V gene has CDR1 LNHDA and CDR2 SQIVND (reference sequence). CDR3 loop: CASSQGLAGTDTQYF. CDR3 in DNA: TGTGCCAGTAGTCAGGGACTAGCGGGCACAGATACGCAGTATTTT. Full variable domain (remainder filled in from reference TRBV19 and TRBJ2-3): DGGITQSPKYLFRKEGQNVTLSCEQNLNHDAMYWYRQDPGQGLRLIYYSQIVNDFQKGDIAEGYSVSREKKESFPLTVTSAQKNPTAFYLCASSQGLAGTDTQYFGPGTRLTVL.

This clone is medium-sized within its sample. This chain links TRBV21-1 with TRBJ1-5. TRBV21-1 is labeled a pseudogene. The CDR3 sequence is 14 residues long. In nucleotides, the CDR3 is TGTGCCAGCAGCATTTTCGGAGGCAATCAGCCCCAGCATTTT. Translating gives CASSIFGGNQPQHF.

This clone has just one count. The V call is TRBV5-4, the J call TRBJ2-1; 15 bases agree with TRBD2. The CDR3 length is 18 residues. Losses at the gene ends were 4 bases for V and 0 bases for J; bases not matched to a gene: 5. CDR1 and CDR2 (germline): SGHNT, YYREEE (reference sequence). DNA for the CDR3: TGTGCCAGCAGCGTGGGACTAGCGGGAGGCCGCTCCTACAATGAGCAGTTCTTC. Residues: CASSVGLAGGRSYNEQFF. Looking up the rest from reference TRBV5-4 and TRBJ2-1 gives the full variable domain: ETGVTQSPTHLIKTRGQQVTLRCSSQSGHNTVSWYQQALGQGPQFIFQYYREEENGRGNFPPRFSGLQFPNYSSELNVNALELDDSALYLCASSVGLAGGRSYNEQFFGPGTRLTVL.

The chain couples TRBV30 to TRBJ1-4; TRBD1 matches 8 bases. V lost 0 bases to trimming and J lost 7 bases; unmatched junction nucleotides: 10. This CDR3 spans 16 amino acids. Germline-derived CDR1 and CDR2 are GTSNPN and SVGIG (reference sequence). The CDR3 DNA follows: TGTGCCTGGAGTGTATCTATCGGGACAGGAAGTGAAAAACTGTTTTTT. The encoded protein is CAWSVSIGTGSEKLFF.

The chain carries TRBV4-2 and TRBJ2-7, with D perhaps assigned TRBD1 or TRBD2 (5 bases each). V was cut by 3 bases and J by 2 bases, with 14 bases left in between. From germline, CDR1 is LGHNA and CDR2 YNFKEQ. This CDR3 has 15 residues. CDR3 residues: CASSHRRDGPYEQYF. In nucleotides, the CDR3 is TGTGCCAGCAGCCACCGCCGGGACGGACCCTACGAGCAGTACTTC.

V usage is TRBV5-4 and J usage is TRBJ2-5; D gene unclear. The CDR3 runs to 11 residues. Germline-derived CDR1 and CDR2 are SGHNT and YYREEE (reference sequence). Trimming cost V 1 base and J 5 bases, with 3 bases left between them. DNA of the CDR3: TGTGCCAGCAGCTTGTCGGAGACCCAGTACTTC. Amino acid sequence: CASSLSETQYF.

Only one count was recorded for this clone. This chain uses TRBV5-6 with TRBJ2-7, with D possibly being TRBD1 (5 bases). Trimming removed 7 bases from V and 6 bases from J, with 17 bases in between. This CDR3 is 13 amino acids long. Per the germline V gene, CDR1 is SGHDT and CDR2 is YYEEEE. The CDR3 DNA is TGTGCCAGCCAGGGCCTCGCGGTCTCCGAGCAGTACTTC. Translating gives CASQGLAVSEQYF.

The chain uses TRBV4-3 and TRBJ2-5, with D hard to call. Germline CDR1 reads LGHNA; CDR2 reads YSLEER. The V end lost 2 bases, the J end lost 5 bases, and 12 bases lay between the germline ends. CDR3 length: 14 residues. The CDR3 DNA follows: TGCGCCAGCAGCCAATGGCTAGGGCCTGAGACCCAGTACTTC. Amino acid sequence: CASSQWLGPETQYF.

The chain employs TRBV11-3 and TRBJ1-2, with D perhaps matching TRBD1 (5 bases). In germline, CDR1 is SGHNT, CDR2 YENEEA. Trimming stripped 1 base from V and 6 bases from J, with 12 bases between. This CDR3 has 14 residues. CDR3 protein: CASSLAGPGHGYTF. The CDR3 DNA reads TGTGCCAGCAGCTTAGCCGGTCCGGGACATGGCTACACCTTC.

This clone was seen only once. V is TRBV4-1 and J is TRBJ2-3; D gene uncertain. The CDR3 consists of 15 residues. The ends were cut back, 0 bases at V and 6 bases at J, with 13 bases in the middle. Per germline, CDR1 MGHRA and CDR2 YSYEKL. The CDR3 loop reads CASSQESQPLDTQYF. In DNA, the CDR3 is TGCGCCAGCAGCCAAGAAAGCCAGCCCCTGGATACGCAGTATTTT.

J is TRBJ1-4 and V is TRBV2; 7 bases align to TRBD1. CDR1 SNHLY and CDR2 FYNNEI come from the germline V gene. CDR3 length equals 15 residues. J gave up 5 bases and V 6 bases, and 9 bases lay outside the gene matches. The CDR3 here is CASRLTGTQNEKLFF. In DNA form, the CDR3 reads TGTGCCAGCAGATTGACAGGGACCCAAAATGAAAAACTGTTTTTT.

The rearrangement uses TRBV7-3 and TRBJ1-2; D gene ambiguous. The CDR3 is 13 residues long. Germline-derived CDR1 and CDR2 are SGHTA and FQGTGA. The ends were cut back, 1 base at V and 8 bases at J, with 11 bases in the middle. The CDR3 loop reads CASSLMVGVGYTF. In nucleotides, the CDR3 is TGTGCCAGCAGCTTAATGGTTGGGGTCGGCTACACCTTC.

The CDR3 DNA reads TGTGCCAGCAGCACAGGGGCGGACTATGGCTACACCTTC. Amino acids: CASSTGADYGYTF. The chain recombines TRBV7-8 with TRBJ1-2; 7 nucleotides align to TRBD1. V lost 5 bases and J lost 3; bases outside the gene matches: 3. CDR3 size: 13 residues. Germline CDR1 reads SGHVS; CDR2 reads FQNEAQ.

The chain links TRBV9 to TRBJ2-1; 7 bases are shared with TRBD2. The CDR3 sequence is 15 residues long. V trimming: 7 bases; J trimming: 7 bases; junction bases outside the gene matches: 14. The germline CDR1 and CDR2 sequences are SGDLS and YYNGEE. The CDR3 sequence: CASAVGEGAQNEQFF. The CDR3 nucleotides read TGTGCCAGCGCGGTTGGGGAGGGAGCCCAGAATGAGCAGTTCTTC.

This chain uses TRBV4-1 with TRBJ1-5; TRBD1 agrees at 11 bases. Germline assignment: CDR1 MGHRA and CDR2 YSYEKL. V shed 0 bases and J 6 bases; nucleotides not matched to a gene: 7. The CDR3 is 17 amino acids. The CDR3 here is CASSQDPGQGAIQPQHF. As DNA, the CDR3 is TGCGCCAGCAGCCAAGATCCCGGACAGGGGGCGATTCAGCCCCAGCATTTT.

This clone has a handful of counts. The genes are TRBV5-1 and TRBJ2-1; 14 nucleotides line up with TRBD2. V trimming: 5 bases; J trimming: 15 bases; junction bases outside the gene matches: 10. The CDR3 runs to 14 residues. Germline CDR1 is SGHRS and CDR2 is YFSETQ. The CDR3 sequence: CASRMGLAGDGWFF. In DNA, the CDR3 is TGCGCCAGCAGAATGGGACTAGCGGGAGACGGATGGTTCTTC.

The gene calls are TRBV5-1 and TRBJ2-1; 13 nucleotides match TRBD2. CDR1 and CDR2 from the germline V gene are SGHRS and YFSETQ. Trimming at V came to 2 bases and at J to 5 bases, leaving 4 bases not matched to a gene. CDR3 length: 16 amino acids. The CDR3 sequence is CASSFLTSGRNNEQFF. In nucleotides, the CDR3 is TGCGCCAGCAGCTTCCTGACTAGCGGGAGGAACAATGAGCAGTTCTTC.

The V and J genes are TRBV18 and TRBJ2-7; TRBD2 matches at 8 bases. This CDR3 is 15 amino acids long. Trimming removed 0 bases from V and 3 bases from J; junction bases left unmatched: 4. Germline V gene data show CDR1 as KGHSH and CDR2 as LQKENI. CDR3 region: CASSPPSGSSYEQYF. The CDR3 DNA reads TGTGCCAGCTCACCACCCAGCGGGAGTAGCTACGAGCAGTACTTC.

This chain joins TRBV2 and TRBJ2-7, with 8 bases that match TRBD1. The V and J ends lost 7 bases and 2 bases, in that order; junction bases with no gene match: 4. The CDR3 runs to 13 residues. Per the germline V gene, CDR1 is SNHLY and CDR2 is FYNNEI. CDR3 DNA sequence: TGTGCCAGCACTATGGACAGGGCCTACGAGCAGTACTTC. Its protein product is CASTMDRAYEQYF.

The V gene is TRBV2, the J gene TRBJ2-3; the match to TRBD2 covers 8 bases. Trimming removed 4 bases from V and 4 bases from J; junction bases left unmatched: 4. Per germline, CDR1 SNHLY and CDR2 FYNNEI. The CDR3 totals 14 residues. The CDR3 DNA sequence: TGTGCCAGCAGTGGTCGGGGGGGGGCAGATACGCAGTATTTT. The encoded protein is CASSGRGGADTQYF.

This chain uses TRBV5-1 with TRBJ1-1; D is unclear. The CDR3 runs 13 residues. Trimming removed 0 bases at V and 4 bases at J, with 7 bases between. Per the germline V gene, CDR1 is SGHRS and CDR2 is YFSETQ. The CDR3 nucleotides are TGCGCCAGCAGCTTGGAAGGGCGCACTGAAGCTTTCTTT. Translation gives CASSLEGRTEAFF.

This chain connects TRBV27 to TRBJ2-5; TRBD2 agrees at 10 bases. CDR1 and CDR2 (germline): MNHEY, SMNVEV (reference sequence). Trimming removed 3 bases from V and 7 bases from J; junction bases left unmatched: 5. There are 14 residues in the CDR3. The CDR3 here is CASSFSSGSGTQYF. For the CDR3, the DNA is TGTGCCAGCAGTTTCTCTAGCGGGAGTGGGACCCAGTACTTC.